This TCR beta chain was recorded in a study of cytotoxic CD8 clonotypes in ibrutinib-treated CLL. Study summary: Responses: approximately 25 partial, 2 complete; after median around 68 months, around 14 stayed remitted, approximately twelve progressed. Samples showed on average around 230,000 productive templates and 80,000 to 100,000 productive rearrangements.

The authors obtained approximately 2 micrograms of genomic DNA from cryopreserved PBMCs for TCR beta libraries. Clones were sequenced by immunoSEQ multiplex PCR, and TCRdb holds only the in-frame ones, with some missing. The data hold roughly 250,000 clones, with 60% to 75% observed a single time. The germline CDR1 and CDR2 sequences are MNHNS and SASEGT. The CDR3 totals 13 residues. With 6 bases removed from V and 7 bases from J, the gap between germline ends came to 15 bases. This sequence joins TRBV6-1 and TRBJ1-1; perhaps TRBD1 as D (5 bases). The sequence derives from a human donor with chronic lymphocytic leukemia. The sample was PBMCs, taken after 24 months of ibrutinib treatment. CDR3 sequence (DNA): TGTGCCAGCAGAAAGACAGACAATCTTGAAGCTTTCTTT. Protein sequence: CASRKTDNLEAFF.